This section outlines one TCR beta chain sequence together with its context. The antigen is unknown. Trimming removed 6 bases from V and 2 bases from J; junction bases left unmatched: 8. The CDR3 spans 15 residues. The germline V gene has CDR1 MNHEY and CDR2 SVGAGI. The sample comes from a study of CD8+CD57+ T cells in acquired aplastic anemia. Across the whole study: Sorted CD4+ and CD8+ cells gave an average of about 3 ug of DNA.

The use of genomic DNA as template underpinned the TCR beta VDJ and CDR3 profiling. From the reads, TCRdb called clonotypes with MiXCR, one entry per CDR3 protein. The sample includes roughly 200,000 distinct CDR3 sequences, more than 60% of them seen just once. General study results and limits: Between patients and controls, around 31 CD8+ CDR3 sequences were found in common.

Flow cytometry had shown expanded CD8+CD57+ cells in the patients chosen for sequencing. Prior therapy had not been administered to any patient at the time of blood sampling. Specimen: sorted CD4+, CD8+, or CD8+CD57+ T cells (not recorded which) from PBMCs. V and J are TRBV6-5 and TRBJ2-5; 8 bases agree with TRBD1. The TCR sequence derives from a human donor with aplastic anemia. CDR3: CASRSDRVGQETQYF. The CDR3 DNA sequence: TGTGCCAGCAGATCGGACAGGGTAGGGCAAGAGACCCAGTACTTC.